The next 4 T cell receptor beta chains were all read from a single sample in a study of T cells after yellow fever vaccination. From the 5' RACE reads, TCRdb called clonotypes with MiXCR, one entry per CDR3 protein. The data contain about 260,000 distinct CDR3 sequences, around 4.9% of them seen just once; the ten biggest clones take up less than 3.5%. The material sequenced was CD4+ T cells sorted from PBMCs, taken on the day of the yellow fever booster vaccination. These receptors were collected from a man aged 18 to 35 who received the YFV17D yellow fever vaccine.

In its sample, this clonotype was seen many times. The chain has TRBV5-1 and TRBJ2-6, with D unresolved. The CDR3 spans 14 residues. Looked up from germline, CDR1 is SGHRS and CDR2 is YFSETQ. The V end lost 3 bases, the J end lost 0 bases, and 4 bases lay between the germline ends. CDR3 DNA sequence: TGCGCCAGCAGCTCCAACTCTGGGGCCAACGTCCTGACTTTC. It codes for CASSSNSGANVLTF.

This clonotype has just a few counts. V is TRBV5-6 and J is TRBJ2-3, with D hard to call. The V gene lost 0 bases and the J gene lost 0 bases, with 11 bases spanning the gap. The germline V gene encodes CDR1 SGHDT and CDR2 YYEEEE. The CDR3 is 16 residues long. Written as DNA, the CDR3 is TGTGCCAGCAGCTTGGGGCCCAGCGCTAGCACAGATACGCAGTATTTT. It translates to CASSLGPSASTDTQYF.

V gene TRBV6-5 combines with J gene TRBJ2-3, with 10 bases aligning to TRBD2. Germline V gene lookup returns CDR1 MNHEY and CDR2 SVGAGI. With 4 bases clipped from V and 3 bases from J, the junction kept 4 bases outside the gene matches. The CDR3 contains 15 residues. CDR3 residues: CASSFTSGETDTQYF. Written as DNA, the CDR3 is TGTGCCAGCAGTTTCACTAGCGGGGAAACAGATACGCAGTATTTT.

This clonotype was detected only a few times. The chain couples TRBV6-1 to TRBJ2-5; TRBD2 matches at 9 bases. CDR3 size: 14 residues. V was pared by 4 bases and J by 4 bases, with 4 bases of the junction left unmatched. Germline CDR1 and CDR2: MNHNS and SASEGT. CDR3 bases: TGTGCCAGCAGTGTGGCGGGAGGGGGAGAGACCCAGTACTTC. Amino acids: CASSVAGGGETQYF.